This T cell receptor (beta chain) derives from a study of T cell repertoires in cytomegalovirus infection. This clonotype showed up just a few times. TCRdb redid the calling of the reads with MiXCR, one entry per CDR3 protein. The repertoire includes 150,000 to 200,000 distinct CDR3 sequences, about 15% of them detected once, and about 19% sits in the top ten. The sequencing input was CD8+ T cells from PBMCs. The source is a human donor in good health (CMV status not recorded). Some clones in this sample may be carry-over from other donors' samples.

The DNA of the CDR3 is TGTGCCAGCAGCTTAGCGCTTAGGGGGATTTCAGATACGCAGTATTTT. This sequence encodes CASSLALRGISDTQYF. J is TRBJ2-3 and V is TRBV7-2; weak D call: TRBD1 (6 bases). This CDR3 comprises 16 residues. Germline V gives CDR1 SGHTA, CDR2 FQGNSA. Deletions cut 0 bases from V and 4 bases from J, with 14 bases between.